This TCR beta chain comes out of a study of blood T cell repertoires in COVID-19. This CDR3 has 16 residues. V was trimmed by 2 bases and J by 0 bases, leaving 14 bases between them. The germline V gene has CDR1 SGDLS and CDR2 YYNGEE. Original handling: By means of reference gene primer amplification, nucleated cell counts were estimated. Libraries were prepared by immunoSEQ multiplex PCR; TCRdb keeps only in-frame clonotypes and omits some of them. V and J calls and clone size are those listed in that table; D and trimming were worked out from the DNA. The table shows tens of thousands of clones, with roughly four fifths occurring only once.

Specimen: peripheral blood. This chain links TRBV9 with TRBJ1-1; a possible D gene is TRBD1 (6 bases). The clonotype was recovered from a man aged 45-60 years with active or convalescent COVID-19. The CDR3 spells CASSVGQSLMNTEAFF. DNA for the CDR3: TGTGCCAGCAGCGTTGGACAGAGCCTAATGAACACTGAAGCTTTCTTT.